A selection of T cell receptor beta chains follows, all from one sample in a study of T-cell reconstitution after alpha-beta-depleted transplantation in children. TCRdb analysed the PCR reads with MiXCR anew, one entry per CDR3 protein. The sample contains about 540,000 distinct CDR3 sequences, around 20% of which appear only once. The starting material was PBMCs from the stem cell graft donor, obtained from the stem cell graft. These receptors were taken from a human donor who donated a stem cell graft to a child with acute lymphoblastic leukemia. Each CDR3 is given with its conserved first and last residue. A D gene is named only where the DNA matches it firmly. A row's size may be missing; if present it is once, few, many or a size class.

>TRBJ1-1|TRBV28|.|few
CASSFEVRDTEAFF
TGTGCCAGCAGTTTTGAGGTTCGGGACACTGAAGCTTTCTTT
>TRBJ1-5|TRBV2|.|many
CASSDRQGNQPQHF
TGTGCCAGCAGTGACCGACAGGGCAATCAGCCCCAGCATTTT
>TRBJ2-4|TRBV29-1|.|.
CSVDEPGGLGGHQYF
TGCAGCGTTGATGAGCCCGGGGGTCTCGGGGGCCACCAGTACTTC
>TRBJ2-7|TRBV12-3/TRBV12-4|TRBD1|.
CASSSPSGGSYEQYF
TGTGCCAGCAGTTCCCCCTCAGGGGGCTCCTACGAGCAGTACTTC
>TRBJ2-2|TRBV14|TRBD2|few
CASSQELAVYTGELFF
TGTGCCAGCAGCCAAGAACTAGCGGTTTACACCGGGGAGCTGTTTTTT
>TRBJ2-7|TRBV6-2/TRBV6-3|.|.
CATGLRGRGEQYF
TGTGCCACAGGACTTAGGGGAAGAGGCGAGCAGTACTTC
>TRBJ2-7|TRBV5-5|TRBD1|.
CASSEGTGGGYEQYF
TGTGCCAGCAGCGAGGGGACAGGGGGCGGCTACGAGCAGTACTTC
>TRBJ2-7|TRBV14|TRBD2|.
CASTSSGGRPFYEQYF
TGTGCCAGCACCAGTTCGGGCGGGAGGCCCTTCTACGAGCAGTACTTC
>TRBJ1-2|TRBV25-1|.|few
CASRDPDSLYGYTF
TGTGCCAGCAGGGATCCCGACAGCCTCTATGGCTACACCTTC
>TRBJ2-7|TRBV12-3/TRBV12-4|TRBD2|few
CASSMTSGAGYEQYF
TGTGCCAGCAGTATGACTAGCGGCGCGGGCTACGAGCAGTACTTC
>TRBJ1-3|TRBV15|.|few
CATSRTAGNTIYF
TGTGCCACCAGCAGGACGGCTGGAAACACCATATATTTT
>TRBJ2-1|TRBV19|.|few
CASSIDLRRVDSYNEQFF
TGTGCCAGTAGTATAGATCTTCGGCGGGTCGACTCCTACAATGAGCAGTTCTTC
>TRBJ1-1|TRBV29-1|.|.
CSGTGWSPEAFF
TGCAGCGGGACCGGTTGGAGCCCTGAAGCTTTCTTT
>TRBJ2-1|TRBV10-3|.|few
CAISEGHPSYNEQFF
TGTGCCATCAGTGAAGGTCACCCCTCCTACAATGAGCAGTTCTTC
>TRBJ2-2|TRBV20-1|TRBD1|.
CSAPGTANTGELFF
TGCAGTGCTCCCGGGACAGCTAACACCGGGGAGCTGTTTTTT
>TRBJ2-3|TRBV7-3|.|.
CASSLTRSYDTQYF
TGTGCCAGCAGCTTAACGAGGAGCTACGATACGCAGTATTTT
>TRBJ1-2|TRBV10-2|.|.
CATEAGQGASYGCTF
.
>TRBJ1-4|TRBV9|.|few
CASSVTGTTNEKLFF
TGTGCCAGCAGCGTAACAGGGACAACTAATGAAAAACTGTTTTTT
>TRBJ2-1|TRBV6-5|.|many
CASSYLGGDNEQFF
TGTGCCAGCAGTTACCTAGGGGGTGACAATGAGCAGTTCTTC
>TRBJ2-5|TRBV7-9|.|few
CASRGSQETQYF
TGTGCCTCTCGGGGCAGCCAAGAGACCCAGTACTTC
>TRBJ2-1|TRBV5-1|TRBD2|few
CASSPGLVSYNEQFF
TGCGCCAGCAGCCCAGGACTAGTCTCCTACAATGAGCAGTTCTTC
>TRBJ2-1|TRBV20-1|.|many
CSARRRMNYNEQFF
TGCAGTGCTAGGCGGCGGATGAACTACAATGAGCAGTTCTTC
>TRBJ2-7|TRBV18|.|few
CASSPREGGATYEQYF
TGTGCCAGCTCACCTCGAGAGGGTGGGGCTACCTACGAGCAGTACTTC
>TRBJ2-7|TRBV12-3/TRBV12-4|TRBD1|few
CASSLLPQGAYEQYF
TGTGCCAGCAGTTTACTGCCACAGGGGGCCTACGAGCAGTACTTC
>TRBJ2-7|TRBV7-6|.|few
CASSSQVKEQYF
TGTGCCAGCAGCTCACAGGTTAAGGAGCAGTACTTC
>TRBJ1-3|TRBV7-8|TRBD1|.
CASSLGDRGNGNTIYF
TGTGCCAGCAGCTTAGGGGACAGGGGTAATGGAAACACCATATATTTT
>TRBJ2-5|TRBV7-9|.|few
CASSGPGETQYF
TGTGCCAGCAGCGGACCCGGGGAGACCCAGTACTTC
>TRBJ2-1|TRBV24-1|.|.
CATSDWDLYGEDNEQFF
TGTGCCACCAGTGATTGGGACCTCTACGGGGAAGACAATGAGCAGTTCTTC
>TRBJ2-1|TRBV5-1|.|few
CASSTPDNEQFF
TGCGCCAGCAGCACCCCCGACAATGAGCAGTTCTTC
>TRBJ2-7|TRBV12-3/TRBV12-4|.|.
CASSTGLRGPYEQYF
TGTGCCAGCAGTACGGGACTGAGGGGTCCCTACGAGCAGTACTTC
>TRBJ2-2|TRBV6-2/TRBV6-3|TRBD1|.
CASSYSPGQTNTGELFF
TGTGCCAGCAGTTACTCCCCGGGACAGACGAACACCGGGGAGCTGTTTTTT
>TRBJ1-1|TRBV12-3/TRBV12-4|.|.
CASRVGRRGATEAFF
TGTGCCAGCAGAGTAGGGCGTAGAGGGGCCACTGAAGCTTTCTTT